This T cell receptor beta chain comes out of a study of cytotoxic CD8 clonotypes in ibrutinib-treated CLL (dated by TCRdb to about 2021). In terms of the full investigation: The cohort was composed of approximately 11 relapsed/refractory and roughly 15 treatment-naive patients; IGHV unmutated status was identified in roughly 18 patients. Every sample from remission and from progressive disease was obtained while the patients were still on ibrutinib. Response samples were obtained after a median of approximately 12 months of treatment, with a range of about 6 to 36 months. Cryopreserved peripheral blood mononuclear cells were collected before treatment, at response, and at either disease progression or sustained remission. Of the 86 participants in the trial, about 25 had longitudinal samples available. An average of about 250,000 productive templates and roughly 94,000 productive rearrangements was obtained per sample. Responses were partial in roughly 24 patients and complete in 2; after median around 66 months follow-up, roughly 14 stayed in remission and roughly twelve progressed.

On a MiSeq, deep resolution sequencing aimed for a depth between 1 in 1 million and 1 in 200,000 T cells, with each clonotype covered around 9.2x on average. The immunoSEQ hsTCRB Kit was used to generate TCR beta libraries. As for how the authors treated the data: The data were analyzed with ImmunoSEQ Analyzer and ImmunoSEQ Data Assistant, and V, D and J gene assignments followed IMGT definitions. Clonality, which ranges from 0 to 1, was calculated as one minus the normalized Shannon entropy of productive rearrangement frequencies. Only overrepresented clonotypes making up at least 0.05% of the repertoire of each patient were included in the public clonotype analysis. Around 14 repertoires from age-matched healthy donors, obtained from immuneACCESS, served as clonality controls. Drawn from immuneACCESS, this table holds only the in-frame rearrangements with V and J called that TCRdb kept. Clones are partly lost; checked studies trace under half to an unresolved V gene and leave the rest unexplained. The DNA gave D and trimming, while V, J and clone size come from that table. This sample has around 60,000 clones in its table, and approximately 62% of those were observed once. The ten largest clonotypes hold 14% to 15% of the sample.

As regards this clone: Its target antigen remains unknown. Base qualities were left out, and no much larger clone turns up one base away.

Interpreted using the paper, the time point label stands for: approximately eleven months on ibrutinib. For TCR beta library preparation, 1.5 to 2 micrograms of genomic DNA were extracted from the cryopreserved PBMCs. Longitudinal blood samples from CLL patients on ibrutinib monotherapy underwent high-throughput TCR beta sequencing. The patients were enrolled in a single-center, open-label phase 2 trial of ibrutinib monotherapy. Results and caveats for the whole study, not just this receptor: Public clonotypes were found to be uncommon and were observed to contract or remain stable during treatment; the increase in clonality was shown to reflect expansion of private clonotypes at ibrutinib response. Baseline clonality exceeded that of age-matched healthy donors and correlated strongly with circulating CD8+ T-cell counts. At ibrutinib response clonality went up, during sustained remission it held steady, and at progression it dropped back toward baseline. Lymph node repertoires were not examined, and the timing of sampling was not matched between patients in sustained remission and those whose disease progressed.

The CDR3 sequence holds 16 residues, the cysteine and phenylalanine included. The retained sequence is limited to the CDR3, 48 bases, with the frame set at the first base. Trimming removed 4 bases from V and 0 bases from J, leaving 13 bases between the germline ends. The germline V gene (reference sequence) provides CDR1 MNHNY and CDR2 SVGAGI. The sample was PBMCs, taken after 12 months of ibrutinib treatment. In this chain, TRBV6-6 is recombined with TRBJ1-3; no D gene can be assigned with confidence. This receptor was identified in a human donor with chronic lymphocytic leukemia. The CDR3 corresponds to CASSSLTRNSGNTIYF. The DNA reads as follows: TGTGCCAGCAGTTCCCTTACACGGAACTCTGGAAACACCATATATTTT.